A selection of T cell receptor beta chains follows, all from one sample in a study of regulatory T cells in long-lasting Graves disease. TCRdb re-called the multiplex PCR reads with MiXCR, one entry per CDR3 protein. The top ten hold around 20% of the sample, which has fewer than 400,000 distinct CDR3 sequences, roughly 20% seen once. The specimen was peripheral blood mononuclear cells (PBMCs), collected when the disease was refractory, from a patient treated with antithyroid drugs. Receptors were obtained from a female donor with Graves disease. Each CDR3 is given with its conserved first and last residue. The D gene is left open where the match is weak. Clone size appears in some rows only: once, few, many, or a class for an expanded clone.

V gene: TRBV9
D gene: TRBD1
clone size: -
CDR3 length: 17
J gene: TRBJ2-5
CDR3 DNA: TGTGCCAGCAGCGCCCGGGGGGACAGGGGGCGCGGAGAGACCCAGTACTTC
CDR3 protein: CASSARGDRGRGETQYF

V gene: TRBV7-2
D gene: TRBD2
clone size: -
CDR3 length: 15
J gene: TRBJ2-7
CDR3 DNA: TGTGCCAGCAGCTTAGCCGGGGGGAGAGGCTACGAGCAGTACTTC
CDR3 protein: CASSLAGGRGYEQYF

V gene: TRBV7-9
D gene: -
clone size: many
CDR3 length: 12
J gene: TRBJ2-5
CDR3 DNA: TGTGCCAGCAGCTTCGAGGTGGAGACCCAGTACTTC
CDR3 protein: CASSFEVETQYF

V gene: TRBV7-8
D gene: TRBD1
clone size: many
CDR3 length: 16
J gene: TRBJ2-7
CDR3 DNA: TGTGCCAGCAGCTATCGTGGGGGACAGGGGGTATACGAGCAGTACTTC
CDR3 protein: CASSYRGGQGVYEQYF

V gene: TRBV20-1
D gene: TRBD2
clone size: few
CDR3 length: 15
J gene: TRBJ2-7
CDR3 DNA: TGCAGTGCTCCTTCTTTACTAGCGGGACCCTACGAGCAGTACTTC
CDR3 protein: CSAPSLLAGPYEQYF

V gene: TRBV7-2
D gene: -
clone size: many
CDR3 length: 12
J gene: TRBJ1-2
CDR3 DNA: TGTGCCAGCAGCTCGTTTAACTATGGCTACACCTTC
CDR3 protein: CASSSFNYGYTF

V gene: TRBV7-2
D gene: TRBD2
clone size: -
CDR3 length: 16
J gene: TRBJ2-3
CDR3 DNA: TGTGCCAGCAGCTTTCCCGGGACTAGCGGTGCGACGCACAGGTCTTTT
CDR3 protein: CASSFPGTSGATHRSF

V gene: TRBV20-1
D gene: -
clone size: few
CDR3 length: 15
J gene: TRBJ1-6
CDR3 DNA: TGCAGTGCTGGACGGGAAAGCTCCTATAATTCACCCCTCCACTTT
CDR3 protein: CSAGRESSYNSPLHF

V gene: TRBV28
D gene: TRBD2
clone size: -
CDR3 length: 17
J gene: TRBJ2-3
CDR3 DNA: TGTGCCAGCAGGGCCCTGGGACTAGCGGGAGGAGGGGATACGCAGTATTTT
CDR3 protein: CASRALGLAGGGDTQYF

V gene: TRBV20-1
D gene: -
clone size: -
CDR3 length: 13
J gene: TRBJ2-7
CDR3 DNA: TGCAGTGCTACACCGCTCTCATCTTACGAGCAGTACTTC
CDR3 protein: CSATPLSSYEQYF

V gene: TRBV12-3/TRBV12-4
D gene: -
clone size: few
CDR3 length: 15
J gene: TRBJ2-3
CDR3 DNA: TGTGCCAGCAGTGGTAGTCCCGGTTCCACAGATACGCAGTATTTT
CDR3 protein: CASSGSPGSTDTQYF

V gene: TRBV18
D gene: -
clone size: -
CDR3 length: 14
J gene: TRBJ1-5
CDR3 DNA: TGTGCCAGCTCACCCGTGGACAGCAATCAGCCCCAGCATTTT
CDR3 protein: CASSPVDSNQPQHF

V gene: TRBV12-3/TRBV12-4
D gene: -
clone size: few
CDR3 length: 15
J gene: TRBJ2-3
CDR3 DNA: TGTGCCAGCAGTTTCAGGTCCACTAGCACAGATACGCAGTATTTT
CDR3 protein: CASSFRSTSTDTQYF

V gene: TRBV28
D gene: TRBD1
clone size: few
CDR3 length: 15
J gene: TRBJ2-3
CDR3 DNA: TGTGCCAGCAGTTCGCCGGGACAGGGACCAGATACGCAGTATTTT
CDR3 protein: CASSSPGQGPDTQYF

V gene: TRBV27
D gene: -
clone size: many
CDR3 length: 13
J gene: TRBJ2-7
CDR3 DNA: TGTGCCAGCAGTTTACTAGGGGGAGGCGAGCAGTACTTC
CDR3 protein: CASSLLGGGEQYF

V gene: TRBV30
D gene: -
clone size: many
CDR3 length: 13
J gene: TRBJ1-2
CDR3 DNA: TGTGCCTGGAGTCCGGCGGCAGGGCTTGGCTACACCTTC
CDR3 protein: CAWSPAAGLGYTF

V gene: TRBV7-6
D gene: TRBD2
clone size: -
CDR3 length: 16
J gene: TRBJ2-1
CDR3 DNA: TGTGCCAGCAGCTTAGCTAGCGGGATCAACTACAATGAGCAGTTCTTC
CDR3 protein: CASSLASGINYNEQFF

V gene: TRBV6-1
D gene: -
clone size: few
CDR3 length: 13
J gene: TRBJ1-5
CDR3 DNA: TGTGCCAGCAGCTGGATGGGAAATCAGCCCCAGCATTTT
CDR3 protein: CASSWMGNQPQHF

V gene: TRBV5-1
D gene: TRBD2
clone size: -
CDR3 length: 15
J gene: TRBJ2-5
CDR3 DNA: TGCGCCAGCAGCTCTGGACTAGCGCGGGGAGAGACCCAGTACTTC
CDR3 protein: CASSSGLARGETQYF

V gene: TRBV30
D gene: TRBD1
clone size: once
CDR3 length: 16
J gene: TRBJ1-1
CDR3 DNA: TGTGCCTGGGACCCGGGACAGGGGGCACAGAACACTGAAGCTTTCTTT
CDR3 protein: CAWDPGQGAQNTEAFF

V gene: TRBV7-9
D gene: TRBD1
clone size: once
CDR3 length: 15
J gene: TRBJ1-3
CDR3 DNA: TGTGCCAGCAGAGGGACAGCTAACTCTGGAAACACCATATATTTT
CDR3 protein: CASRGTANSGNTIYF

V gene: TRBV20-1
D gene: -
clone size: many
CDR3 length: 12
J gene: TRBJ2-7
CDR3 DNA: TGCAGTGCTACTGTTAACAGGGAGGAGCAGTACTTC
CDR3 protein: CSATVNREEQYF

V gene: TRBV20-1
D gene: TRBD1
clone size: few
CDR3 length: 14
J gene: TRBJ1-6
CDR3 DNA: TGCAGTGCTAGTGGTCAGGGGGCAAATTCACCCCTCCACTTT
CDR3 protein: CSASGQGANSPLHF

V gene: TRBV3-1
D gene: -
clone size: -
CDR3 length: 14
J gene: TRBJ1-5
CDR3 DNA: TGTGCCAGCAGCCAAGGGGCGGGGGGTCAGCCCCAGCATTTT
CDR3 protein: CASSQGAGGQPQHF

V gene: TRBV6-4
D gene: -
clone size: -
CDR3 length: 14
J gene: TRBJ1-1
CDR3 DNA: TGTGCCAGCAGTGACTCAGGAGATAAGGGGAAAGCTTTCTTT
CDR3 protein: CASSDSGDKGKAFF

V gene: TRBV7-8
D gene: -
clone size: -
CDR3 length: 12
J gene: TRBJ2-7
CDR3 DNA: TGTGCCAGCAGTCCCGAGACAGGCTCGAGGTACTTC
CDR3 protein: CASSPETGSRYF

V gene: TRBV18
D gene: TRBD1
clone size: -
CDR3 length: 13
J gene: TRBJ1-2
CDR3 DNA: TGTGCCAGCTCACCGCGACAGGGGATTGGCTACACCTTC
CDR3 protein: CASSPRQGIGYTF

V gene: TRBV24-1
D gene: TRBD1
clone size: -
CDR3 length: 15
J gene: TRBJ2-1
CDR3 DNA: TGTGCCACCAGTGATCCGGTGACAGGGGGAAATGAGCAGTTCTTC
CDR3 protein: CATSDPVTGGNEQFF

V gene: TRBV6-1
D gene: -
clone size: -
CDR3 length: 16
J gene: TRBJ1-1
CDR3 DNA: TGTGCCAGCAGCGATTGGATGACTCACAGAGGCACTGAAGCTTTCTTT
CDR3 protein: CASSDWMTHRGTEAFF

V gene: TRBV6-1
D gene: -
clone size: many
CDR3 length: 14
J gene: TRBJ1-5
CDR3 DNA: TGTGCCAGCAAACAACAGGGCCAAAATCAGCCCCAGCATTTT
CDR3 protein: CASKQQGQNQPQHF

V gene: TRBV6-1
D gene: -
clone size: once
CDR3 length: 14
J gene: TRBJ2-7
CDR3 DNA: TGTGCCAGCATCGACCGGGACTCCTCCTACGAGCAGTACTTC
CDR3 protein: CASIDRDSSYEQYF

V gene: TRBV11-1
D gene: -
clone size: few
CDR3 length: 16
J gene: TRBJ2-2
CDR3 DNA: TGTGCCAGCAGCTCCCCGAGGCGGGAATACACCGGGGAGCTGTTTTTT
CDR3 protein: CASSSPRREYTGELFF

V gene: TRBV11-2
D gene: -
clone size: -
CDR3 length: 15
J gene: TRBJ1-1
CDR3 DNA: TGTGCCAGCAGCTCTAGCCTCGCTTCGGGCACTGAAGCTTTCTTT
CDR3 protein: CASSSSLASGTEAFF

V gene: TRBV6-1
D gene: -
clone size: -
CDR3 length: 15
J gene: TRBJ2-1
CDR3 DNA: TGTGCCAGCAGTGACAGGGCGGTTTCCTACAATGAGCAGTTCTTC
CDR3 protein: CASSDRAVSYNEQFF

V gene: TRBV6-4
D gene: TRBD2
clone size: few
CDR3 length: 14
J gene: TRBJ2-2
CDR3 DNA: TGTGCCAGCTCAGACGGGGGGTCCACCGGGGAGCTGTTTTTT
CDR3 protein: CASSDGGSTGELFF

V gene: TRBV28
D gene: TRBD1
clone size: -
CDR3 length: 15
J gene: TRBJ2-3
CDR3 DNA: TGTGCCAGCAGTTTACGGACAGGGAGGCCAGATACGCAGTATTTT
CDR3 protein: CASSLRTGRPDTQYF

V gene: TRBV30
D gene: TRBD1
clone size: few
CDR3 length: 14
J gene: TRBJ1-5
CDR3 DNA: TGTGCCTGGAGCCCGGGACAGGGGCATCAGCCCCAGCATTTT
CDR3 protein: CAWSPGQGHQPQHF

V gene: TRBV30
D gene: -
clone size: few
CDR3 length: 13
J gene: TRBJ1-2
CDR3 DNA: TGTGCCTGGAGTTCTGGAGGGGCCGGAGGCTACACCTTC
CDR3 protein: CAWSSGGAGGYTF